This T cell receptor (beta chain) was identified during a study of T cells in Graves' hyperthyroidism and ophthalmopathy. On this clonotype itself: The target antigen is unknown.

The CDR3 covers 14 residues. V was cut by 3 bases and J by 11 bases, with 19 bases left in between. Looked up from germline, CDR1 is MNHEY and CDR2 is SVGEGT. Findings and limits, study-wide: Peripheral blood also featured most of the thyroid clonotypes expanded above 0.001.

From RNA transcripts, TCR beta CDR3 regions were amplified. An initial round of RT-PCR targeting the TCR CDR3 relied on the HTBI primer set. MiXCR, applied by TCRdb to the multiplex PCR reads, yields one record per CDR3 protein. The sample lists 500,000 to 650,000 distinct CDR3 sequences, 40% to 50% occurring once. The chain couples TRBV6-2 or TRBV6-3 to TRBJ1-1, with D unclear. The sample taken for sequencing was peripheral blood or thyroid tissue (not recorded which). This TCR derives from an adult woman with Graves' disease, either hyperthyroidism or ophthalmopathy (not recorded which). Here the CDR3 reads CASSYRVGTEWAFF. The DNA of the CDR3 is TGTGCCAGCAGTTATCGGGTTGGAACCGAATGGGCTTTCTTT.